This TCR beta chain was recorded in a study of blood T cell repertoires in COVID-19. The protocol was immunoSEQ multiplex PCR, while the TCRdb copy is restricted to in-frame clones and leaves out a portion. The sample gives around 260,000 clones, under 90% of which show up once; 4% to 5% is in the top ten. CDR3 length: 14 residues. V shed 6 bases and J 9 bases; nucleotides not matched to a gene: 11. Germline lookup yields CDR1 KGHSH and CDR2 LQKENI. The chain employs TRBV18 and TRBJ2-7; TRBD1 matches 10 bases. Sample: peripheral blood. The clonotype originates from a man in his fifties or sixties with acute or convalescent COVID-19. The CDR3 loop is CASSPGQGHIRQYF. The CDR3 nucleotides are TGTGCCAGCTCCCCGGGACAGGGGCATATTAGGCAGTACTTC.